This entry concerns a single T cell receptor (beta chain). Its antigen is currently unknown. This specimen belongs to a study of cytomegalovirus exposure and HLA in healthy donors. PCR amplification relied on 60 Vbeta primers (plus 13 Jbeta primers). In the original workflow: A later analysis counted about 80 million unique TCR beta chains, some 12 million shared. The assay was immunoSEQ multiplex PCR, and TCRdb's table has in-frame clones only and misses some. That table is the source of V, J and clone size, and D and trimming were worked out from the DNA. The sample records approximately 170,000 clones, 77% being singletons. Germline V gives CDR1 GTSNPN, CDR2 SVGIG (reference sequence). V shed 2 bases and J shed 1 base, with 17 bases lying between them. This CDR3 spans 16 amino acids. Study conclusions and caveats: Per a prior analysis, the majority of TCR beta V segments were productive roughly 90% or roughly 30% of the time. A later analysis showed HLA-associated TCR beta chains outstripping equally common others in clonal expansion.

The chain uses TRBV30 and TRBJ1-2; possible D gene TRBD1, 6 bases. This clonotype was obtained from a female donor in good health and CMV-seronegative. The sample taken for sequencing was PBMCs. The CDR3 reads CAWSRRLMDSNYGYTF. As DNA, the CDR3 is TGTGCCTGGAGTCGGAGGCTTATGGACAGTAACTATGGCTACACCTTC.